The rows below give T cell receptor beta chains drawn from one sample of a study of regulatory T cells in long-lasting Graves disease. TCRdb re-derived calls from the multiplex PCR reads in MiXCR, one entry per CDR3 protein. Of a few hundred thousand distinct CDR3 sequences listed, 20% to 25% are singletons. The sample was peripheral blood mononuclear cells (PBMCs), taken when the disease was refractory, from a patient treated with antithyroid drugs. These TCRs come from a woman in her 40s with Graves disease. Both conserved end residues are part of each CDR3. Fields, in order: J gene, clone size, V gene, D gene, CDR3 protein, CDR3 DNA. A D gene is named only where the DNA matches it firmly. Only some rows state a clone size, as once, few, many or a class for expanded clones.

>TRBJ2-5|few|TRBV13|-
CASSLRGRLERETQYF
TGTGCCAGCAGCTTACGGGGGAGACTTGAGCGGGAGACCCAGTACTTC
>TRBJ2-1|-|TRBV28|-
CASSPELANEQFF
TGTGCCAGCAGTCCTGAACTCGCAAATGAGCAGTTCTTC
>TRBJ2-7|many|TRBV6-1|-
CASSGQGRKRFYEQYF
TGTGCCAGCAGTGGACAAGGACGGAAAAGATTCTACGAGCAGTACTTC
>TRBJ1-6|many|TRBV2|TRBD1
CASSVDRGAYNSPLHF
TGTGCCAGCAGTGTAGACAGGGGAGCATATAATTCACCCCTCCACTTT
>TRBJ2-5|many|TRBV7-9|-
CASSGSRYGETQYF
TGTGCCAGCAGTGGGTCGCGGTATGGGGAGACCCAGTACTTC
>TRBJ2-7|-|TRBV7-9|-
CASSPDGPPYEQYF
TGTGCCAGCAGCCCGGACGGGCCTCCCTACGAGCAGTACTTC
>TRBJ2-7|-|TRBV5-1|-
CASRRPGTTYEQYF
TGCGCCAGCAGGCGGCCAGGTACCACCTACGAGCAGTACTTC
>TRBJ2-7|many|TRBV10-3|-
CAITGGIDYEQYF
TGTGCCATCACCGGCGGGATAGACTACGAGCAGTACTTC
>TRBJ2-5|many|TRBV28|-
CATAATEETQYF
TGTGCCACCGCAGCGACAGAAGAGACCCAGTACTTC
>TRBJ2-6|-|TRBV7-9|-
CASTALSGANVLTF
TGTGCCAGCACCGCCTTGTCTGGGGCCAACGTCCTGACTTTC
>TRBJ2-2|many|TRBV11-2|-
CASSLVWSSENTGELFF
TGTGCCAGCAGCTTAGTTTGGAGTTCCGAGAACACCGGGGAGCTGTTTTTT
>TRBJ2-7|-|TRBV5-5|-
CASSLWVGTPEQYF
TGTGCCAGCAGCTTGTGGGTTGGGACCCCCGAGCAGTACTTC
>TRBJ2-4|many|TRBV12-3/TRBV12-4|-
CASTQDRSTKNIQYF
TGTGCCAGCACCCAGGACCGATCGACCAAAAACATTCAGTACTTC
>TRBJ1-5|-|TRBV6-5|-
CASSYRGRISNQPQHF
TGTGCCAGCAGTTACAGGGGTAGGATTAGCAATCAGCCCCAGCATTTT
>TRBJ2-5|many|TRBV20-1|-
CSASNGGEQETQYF
TGCAGTGCTAGCAATGGTGGTGAGCAAGAGACCCAGTACTTC
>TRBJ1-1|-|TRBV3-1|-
CASSHPEASRAFF
TGTGCCAGCAGCCATCCGGAGGCCAGTCGAGCTTTCTTT
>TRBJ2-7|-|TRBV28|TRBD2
CASSQEFPPLAGETYEQYF
TGTGCCAGCAGCCAAGAATTCCCCCCCCTAGCGGGAGAAACCTACGAGCAGTACTTC
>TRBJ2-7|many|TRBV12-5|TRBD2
CASGFAGRPYEQYF
TGTGCTAGTGGTTTCGCCGGGAGGCCCTACGAGCAGTACTTC
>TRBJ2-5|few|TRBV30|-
CAWRGGETQYF
TGTGCCTGGAGGGGCGGCGAGACCCAGTACTTC
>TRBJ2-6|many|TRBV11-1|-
CASSQEGPRSGANVLTF
TGTGCCAGCAGCCAGGAGGGTCCGCGCTCTGGGGCCAACGTCCTGACTTTC
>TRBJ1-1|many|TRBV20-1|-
CSARPGSLNTEAFF
TGCAGTGCTAGACCCGGGAGTCTGAACACTGAAGCTTTCTTT
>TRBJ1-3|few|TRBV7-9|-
CASSLTTGSGNTIYF
TGTGCCAGCAGCTTAACGACAGGCTCTGGAAACACCATATATTTT
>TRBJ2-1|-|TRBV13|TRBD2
CASSLVAGKSYNEQFF
TGTGCCAGCAGCTTGGTAGCGGGGAAATCCTACAATGAGCAGTTCTTC
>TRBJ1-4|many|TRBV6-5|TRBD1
CASSYPHPGQGGKLFF
TGTGCCAGCAGCTACCCCCACCCCGGACAGGGGGGAAAACTGTTTTTT
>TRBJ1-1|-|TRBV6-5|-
CASSYRGPEAFF
TGTGCCAGCAGTTACAGGGGACCTGAAGCTTTCTTT
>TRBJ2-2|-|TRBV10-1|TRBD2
CASRAGLNTGELFF
TGCGCCAGCAGAGCGGGACTAAACACCGGGGAGCTGTTTTTT
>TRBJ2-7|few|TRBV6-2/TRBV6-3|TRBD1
CASSYSPRTGEQYF
TGTGCCAGCAGTTACTCTCCTAGGACAGGCGAGCAGTACTTC